Sequencing of this T cell receptor (beta chain) was carried out in a study of control samples from healthy donors and cancer patients. This table comes from immunoSEQ multiplex PCR, and its TCRdb copy is limited to in-frame clones, with some not included. The sample lists about 130,000 clones, 75% to 95% occurring once. Germline V gene data show CDR1 as SGHTA and CDR2 as FQGTGA. The CDR3 contains 13 residues. Trimming removed 5 bases from V and 0 bases from J, with 7 bases in between. Sequencing input: blood. The receptor was isolated from a man aged 35 to 55 in good health. This rearrangement joins TRBV7-3 to TRBJ1-1, with no clear D. As DNA, the CDR3 is TGTGCCAGCAGCCTCCAGATGAACACTGAAGCTTTCTTT. This sequence encodes CASSLQMNTEAFF.